The 2 T cell receptor beta chains below were found in one sample sequenced in a study of blood T cells in healthy people across ages. The use of a sample-barcoded 5' primer and a J-beta primer mix characterized a second PCR of about 7 to 12 cycles. TCRdb itself ran the 5' RACE reads through MiXCR, one entry per CDR3 protein. The sample has around 820,000 distinct CDR3 sequences; roughly 25% are singletons. These data also featured in a second study, about T cells of mothers and their children.

Sample: blood. The receptors shown here come from a boy aged 5-17 years in good health.

The rearrangement joins TRBV19 to TRBJ2-5; D unresolved. Judging by the DNA end, TRBJ2-1 fits better; the J call may be wrong. This CDR3 comprises 11 residues. In germline, CDR1 is LNHDA, CDR2 SQIVND (reference sequence). The CDR3 spells CASSIGGEQFF. The DNA of the CDR3 is TGTGCCAGTAGTATTGGCGGAGAGCAGTTCTTC.

This clonotype was seen repeatedly, ten times or more. This chain connects TRBV5-5 to TRBJ1-2, with D possibly matching TRBD1 (6 bases). From germline, CDR1 is SGHKS and CDR2 YYEKEE (reference sequence). V dropped 1 base and J dropped 3 bases, with 16 bases sitting between them. This CDR3 has 16 residues. The CDR3 reads CASSLSGGQLDYGYTF. The CDR3 DNA is TGTGCCAGCAGCTTGTCGGGGGGACAACTAGACTATGGCTACACCTTC.